The 21 T cell receptor beta chains presented below share a single source sample, sequenced in a study of blood T cell repertoires in COVID-19 (TCRdb year 2020). The protocol used for the library was the immunoSEQ multiplex PCR assay. TCRdb took this table from immuneACCESS and kept in-frame rearrangements with V and J called. Such tables lack part of the clones; where checked against another copy, unresolved V genes explain under half of the gap, and the rest is unexplained. For this sample the table gives about 170,000 clones, of which roughly 86% were detected only once. The leading ten clones occupy approximately 2.6% of the sample. The specimen sequenced was peripheral blood. The receptors here all came from a woman of 80 years or more with COVID-19, enrolled during active disease.

This clone was picked up one time. J is TRBJ2-7 and V is TRBV2; maybe TRBD1 (6 bases). The CDR3 runs to 15 residues. CDR1 is SNHLY and CDR2 is FYNNEI in the germline V gene. V gave up 4 bases and J gave up 5 bases, with 18 bases separating them. The CDR3 loop is CASSADPGQPHEQYF. The CDR3 nucleotides are TGTGCCAGCAGTGCCGATCCCGGACAGCCCCACGAGCAGTACTTC.

This chain links TRBV11-3 with TRBJ2-1; 8 bases line up with TRBD2. The J segment lost 5 bases and the V segment lost 5 bases, leaving 8 bases of the junction unmatched. Looked up from germline, CDR1 is SGHNT and CDR2 is YENEEA. The CDR3 is made up of 15 amino acids. The CDR3 DNA is TGTGCCAGCAGCCCCGGGACTAGGGTAGACAATGAGCAGTTCTTC. Protein: CASSPGTRVDNEQFF.

The chain uses TRBV10-2 and TRBJ1-5; possibly TRBD1 for D (5 bases). Per germline, CDR1 WSHSY and CDR2 SAAADI. Deletions cut 1 base from V and 5 bases from J, with 9 bases between. The CDR3 is 14 residues long. This chain's CDR3 is CASSEWGGDQPQHF. CDR3 in DNA: TGCGCCAGCAGTGAGTGGGGGGGGGATCAGCCCCAGCATTTT.

The gene calls are TRBV28 and TRBJ1-6, with 7 bases lining up with TRBD1. CDR1 MDHEN and CDR2 SYDVKM come from the germline V gene. The length of the CDR3 is 16 residues. Unmatched junction bases numbered 10, after V lost 5 bases and J lost 6 bases. Here the CDR3 reads CASSRDSSPFNSPLHF. The CDR3 DNA follows: TGTGCCAGCAGTCGGGACAGCTCCCCTTTTAATTCACCCCTCCACTTT.

The CDR3 is CASSLAGDYGYTF. As DNA, the CDR3 is TGTGCCAGCAGCTTAGCGGGGGACTATGGCTACACCTTC. The V gene is TRBV11-2, the J gene TRBJ1-2; D possibly corresponds to TRBD1 (5 bases). V lost 1 base and J lost 3, with 6 bases in between. The CDR3 totals 13 residues. Germline V gene sequence: CDR1 SGHAT, CDR2 FQNNGV.

The rearrangement uses TRBV18 and TRBJ1-2; 9 nucleotides align to TRBD1. Trimming at V came to 6 bases and at J to 3 bases, leaving 20 bases not matched to a gene. The CDR3 runs 19 residues. Germline V gives CDR1 KGHSH, CDR2 LQKENI. CDR3 bases: TGTGCCAGCTCCGCCTCGGCCGGGACAGGGCTCCTGGGGCACTATGGCTACACCTTC. This encodes CASSASAGTGLLGHYGYTF. The variable domain in full, with the rest retrieved from reference TRBV18 and TRBJ1-2, is NAGVMQNPRHLVRRRGQEARLRCSPMKGHSHVYWYRQLPEEGLKFMVYLQKENIIDESGMPKERFSAEFPKEGPSILRIQQVVRGDSAAYFCASSASAGTGLLGHYGYTFGSGTRLTVV.

The chain has TRBV10-2 and TRBJ2-7, with 9 bases matching TRBD2. The CDR3 loop spans 14 amino acids. Losses at the gene ends were 6 bases for V and 6 bases for J; bases not matched to a gene: 9. CDR1 and CDR2 from the germline V gene are WSHSY and SAAADI. The CDR3 sequence: CASSPTSGVPEQYF. CDR3 bases: TGCGCCAGCAGCCCGACTAGCGGTGTTCCCGAGCAGTACTTC.

This chain links TRBV5-8 with TRBJ2-7; D gene unclear. CDR1 and CDR2 (germline): SGHTS, YDEGEE. The CDR3 has 11 residues. V lost 4 bases, J lost 3 bases, and 5 bases lay in between. The CDR3 reads CASSPYYEQYF. Written as DNA, the CDR3 is TGTGCCAGCAGCCCGTACTACGAGCAGTACTTC.

The chain is built from TRBV23-1 and TRBJ1-1; D gene ambiguous. TRBV23-1 is annotated as an ORF whose role is uncertain. With 4 bases removed from V and 0 bases from J, the gap between germline ends came to 9 bases. This CDR3 region has 14 residues. The CDR3 is CASSPPEMNTEAFF. CDR3 nucleotides: TGCGCCAGCAGTCCCCCAGAAATGAACACTGAAGCTTTCTTT.

This chain connects TRBV5-1 to TRBJ2-2; D gene unclear. Germline CDR1 and CDR2: SGHRS and YFSETQ. Deletions cut 0 bases from V and 5 bases from J, with 11 bases between. This CDR3 is 15 amino acids long. The CDR3 nucleotides read TGCGCCAGCAGCTTGGAGGTTGGGCAAACCGGGGAGCTGTTTTTT. It translates to CASSLEVGQTGELFF. Supplemented by reference TRBV5-1 and TRBJ2-2, the full variable domain reads KAGVTQTPRYLIKTRGQQVTLSCSPISGHRSVSWYQQTPGQGLQFLFEYFSETQRNKGNFPGRFSGRQFSNSRSEMNVSTLELGDSALYLCASSLEVGQTGELFFGEGSRLTVL.

The table lists this clone with a few counts. The CDR3 region is CASSANGGEETQYF. CDR3 in DNA: TGTGCCAGCAGTGCGAACGGGGGAGAAGAGACCCAGTACTTC. This sequence joins TRBV2 and TRBJ2-5, with D maybe TRBD2 (6 bases). The germline gives CDR1 SNHLY, CDR2 FYNNEI. Trimming pared 4 bases from V and 3 bases from J, leaving 12 bases between. There are 14 residues in the CDR3.

The CDR3 here is CASRDREGAPYEQYF. The CDR3 coding sequence is TGTGCCAGCAGAGACCGAGAGGGAGCCCCCTACGAGCAGTACTTC. The chain is built from TRBV11-1 and TRBJ2-7, with a weak D call TRBD2 (5 bases). The germline V and J ends were trimmed by 6 bases and 2 bases, with 17 bases remaining between them. There are 15 residues in the CDR3. CDR1 is SGHAT, CDR2 FQDESV, per germline (reference sequence). The variable domain in full, with the rest retrieved from reference TRBV11-1 and TRBJ2-7, is EAEVAQSPRYKITEKSQAVAFWCDPISGHATLYWYRQILGQGPELLVQFQDESVVDDSQLPKDRFSAERLKGVDSTLKIQPAELGDSAMYLCASRDREGAPYEQYFGPGTRLTVT.

This chain joins TRBV4-2 and TRBJ1-2, with TRBD1 matching 8 bases. V lost 3 bases and J lost 2; bases outside the gene matches: 5. This CDR3 is built from 15 residues. The germline gives CDR1 LGHNA, CDR2 YNFKEQ. This chain's CDR3 is CASSQGQEKNYGYTF. As DNA, the CDR3 is TGTGCCAGCAGCCAGGGACAGGAAAAAAACTATGGCTACACCTTC.

J is TRBJ2-3 and V is TRBV6-5; 7 bases are a match to TRBD1. With 8 bases clipped from V and 3 bases from J, the junction kept 8 bases outside the gene matches. There are 14 residues in the CDR3. Germline values: CDR1 MNHEY, CDR2 SVGAGI. The CDR3 DNA follows: TGTGCCAGCCGGATCTCGACAGGGACAGATACGCAGTATTTT. This gives the protein CASRISTGTDTQYF.

The chain combines TRBV7-9 with TRBJ2-1, with TRBD2 identical over 15 bases. Trimming cost V 6 bases and J 5 bases; bases outside gene matches: 5. The CDR3 runs 16 residues. Per the germline V gene, CDR1 is SEHNR and CDR2 is FQNEAQ (reference sequence). CDR3: CASRGLAGGLNNEQFF. The CDR3, as DNA: TGTGCCAGCAGGGGACTAGCGGGAGGCCTAAACAATGAGCAGTTCTTC.

The V gene is TRBV5-6, the J gene TRBJ2-7, with 7 positions matching TRBD2. Germline V CDR1 and CDR2: SGHDT, YYEEEE. CDR3 size: 14 residues. The V segment lost 2 bases and the J segment 2 bases; nucleotides outside the gene matches: 4. The CDR3 region is CASSLAGQTYEQYF. The CDR3 nucleotides read TGTGCCAGCAGCTTAGCGGGGCAAACCTACGAGCAGTACTTC.

This clone came up a few times. The rearrangement links TRBV29-1 to TRBJ1-1; 7 positions agree with TRBD1. V shed 7 bases and J 1 base; nucleotides not matched to a gene: 6. The CDR3 has 13 residues. The germline V gene has CDR1 SQVTM and CDR2 ANQGSEA. This CDR3 is CSARTGKNTEAFF. CDR3 bases: TGCAGCGCTCGGACAGGCAAGAACACTGAAGCTTTCTTT.

The chain carries TRBV2 and TRBJ1-1, with D uncertain. Germline assignment: CDR1 SNHLY and CDR2 FYNNEI. The CDR3 has 15 residues. Trimming took 2 bases from V and 4 from J, leaving 14 bases between them. As DNA, the CDR3 is TGTGCCAGCAGTGAACGGGGTCCTGTTGGCACTGAAGCTTTCTTT. Amino acid sequence: CASSERGPVGTEAFF.

The J gene is TRBJ2-7, the V gene TRBV2; 8 bases match TRBD2. V shed 6 bases and J 5 bases; nucleotides not matched to a gene: 9. Germline-derived CDR1 and CDR2 are SNHLY and FYNNEI. The CDR3 is 14 residues long. CDR3 amino acids: CASRKERESHEQYF. The CDR3 bases are TGTGCCAGCAGGAAGGAGCGGGAGTCTCACGAGCAGTACTTC.

The chain uses TRBV11-3 and TRBJ1-2; 7 nucleotides align to TRBD1. J lost 1 base, V lost 6 bases, and 8 bases had no gene match. The germline V gene has CDR1 SGHNT and CDR2 YENEEA. The CDR3 consists of 15 residues. The CDR3 is CASSRPGQLNYGYTF. In DNA form, the CDR3 reads TGTGCCAGCAGTCGACCGGGACAGCTTAACTATGGCTACACCTTC.

The rearrangement joins TRBV27 to TRBJ1-2, with a possible D match to TRBD1 (6 bases). Trimming shortened V by 6 bases and J by 8 bases, and 25 bases separated the two germline ends. The CDR3 has 16 residues. Germline CDR1 and CDR2: MNHEY and SMNVEV (reference sequence). As DNA, the CDR3 is TGTGCCAGCAGGGGTTTTCGGGACACGTCCGACCGCGGCTACACCTTC. Translated: CASRGFRDTSDRGYTF.